A single T cell receptor beta chain is shown here with its context. This CDR3 region has 14 residues. CDR1 is SGHTA and CDR2 is FQGNSA in the germline V gene. V lost 5 bases, J lost 8 bases, and 7 bases stayed unmatched. The record originates from a study of blood T cell repertoires in COVID-19. Across the study: PBMCs, B-cell-depleted T cells, or T cells provided the cDNA or gDNA that made up the material.

Only in-frame clones appear in the TCRdb table, and some are missing; sequencing was by immunoSEQ multiplex PCR. The sample consists of under 250,000 clones, about 91% of them appearing once. Sequenced: peripheral blood. V and J are TRBV7-2 and TRBJ1-4, with 8 bases that match TRBD1. This sequence was found in a man at least 80 years old with acute or convalescent COVID-19. CDR3 nucleotide sequence: TGTGCCAGCAGCCCCGGACAGGGAGGAGAAAAACTGTTTTTT. This translates into CASSPGQGGEKLFF.